This T cell receptor beta chain was sequenced during a study of blood T cell repertoires in COVID-19. Per the authors' pipeline: Estimation of nucleated cell counts was performed using reference gene primer amplification. Repertoires were generated with immunoSEQ multiplex PCR, while TCRdb's copy carries only in-frame clones and drops some. Clone size and the V and J calls come from that table; the DNA yielded D and trimming. The sample lists about 260,000 clones; approximately 90% were seen once. Sequenced material: PBMCs or T cells enriched from blood (not recorded which). The receptor's source is a middle-aged man who had been exposed to COVID-19.

CDR3 in amino acids: CSASMRSSTDTQYF. In nucleotides, the CDR3 is TGCAGTGCTAGTATGCGGTCTAGCACAGATACGCAGTATTTT. The chain has TRBV20-1 and TRBJ2-3; no firm D call. The CDR3 is 14 residues long. Per germline, CDR1 DFQATT and CDR2 SNEGSKA (reference sequence). V lost 3 bases and J lost 0, with 10 bases in between.